The 27 T cell receptor beta chains below were found in one sample sequenced in a study of cytomegalovirus exposure and HLA in healthy donors. A multiplex PCR was run with 60 Vbeta primers and 13 Jbeta primers. This table comes from immunoSEQ multiplex PCR, and its TCRdb copy is limited to in-frame clones, with some not included. This table holds some 170,000 clones, roughly 76% found once. Sequenced sample: PBMCs. These receptors were obtained from a woman aged 18-29 years in good health and CMV-seropositive.

This chain uses TRBV10-2 with TRBJ2-7, with D possibly TRBD2 on 6 matching bases. Between the trimmed V and J ends, which lost 7 bases and 3 bases, there was a span of 13 bases. The length of the CDR3 is 13 residues. Per the germline V gene, CDR1 is WSHSY and CDR2 is SAAADI. The CDR3 DNA sequence: TGCGCCAGCACCGGGGGTTTGGGCTACGAGCAGTACTTC. It encodes CASTGGLGYEQYF.

This clone was counted a single time. J is TRBJ1-4 and V is TRBV11-2, with TRBD1 as a possible D gene (6 bases). Trimming took off 5 bases at V and 5 bases at J, with 12 bases between the two ends. Germline assignment: CDR1 SGHAT and CDR2 FQNNGV. The CDR3 extends over 14 amino acids. Here the CDR3 reads CASSRGRGNEKLFF. The CDR3 coding sequence is TGTGCCAGCAGCCGAGGGAGGGGGAATGAAAAACTGTTTTTT.

This chain uses TRBV5-6 with TRBJ2-3; D is ambiguous. Germline loops: CDR1 SGHDT, CDR2 YYEEEE. CDR3 length: 16 residues. The V gene lost 0 bases and the J gene lost 2 bases, with 13 bases spanning the gap. The CDR3 bases are TGTGCCAGCAGCTTGGCCTCACTCCGATCCACAGATACGCAGTATTTT. Protein: CASSLASLRSTDTQYF. Filled out from reference TRBV5-6 and TRBJ2-3, the complete variable domain reads DAGVTQSPTHLIKTRGQQVTLRCSPKSGHDTVSWYQQALGQGPQFIFQYYEEEERQRGNFPDRFSGHQFPNYSSELNVNALLLGDSALYLCASSLASLRSTDTQYFGPGTRLTVL.

The V gene is TRBV9, the J gene TRBJ1-5, with D tentatively TRBD1 (6 bases). Trimming cost V 2 bases and J 1 base, with 16 bases left between them. This CDR3 is built from 17 residues. Per germline, CDR1 SGDLS and CDR2 YYNGEE. Here the CDR3 DNA reads TGTGCCAGCAGCGTGGGAGGCGGGGGCGCGAGCAATCAGCCCCAGCATTTT. Its protein is CASSVGGGGASNQPQHF.

The rearrangement links TRBV5-6 to TRBJ2-7; 7 positions match TRBD1. Losses at the gene ends were 1 base for V and 5 bases for J; bases not matched to a gene: 6. This CDR3 is 14 amino acids long. Germline V CDR1 and CDR2: SGHDT, YYEEEE. The CDR3 DNA sequence: TGTGCCAGCAGCTTGAGGGGGCTTCTCCACGAGCAGTACTTC. Amino acids: CASSLRGLLHEQYF.

This clone was observed a single time. The CDR3 spells CASSPRQVANYGYTF. The CDR3 coding sequence is TGTGCCAGCTCACCAAGGCAGGTAGCTAACTATGGCTACACCTTC. The chain couples TRBV18 to TRBJ1-2; no clear D. Trimming took 2 bases from V and 0 from J, leaving 10 bases between them. CDR3 length equals 15 residues. Germline V gives CDR1 KGHSH, CDR2 LQKENI. Combining the CDR3 with reference TRBV18 and TRBJ1-2 gives the whole variable domain NAGVMQNPRHLVRRRGQEARLRCSPMKGHSHVYWYRQLPEEGLKFMVYLQKENIIDESGMPKERFSAEFPKEGPSILRIQQVVRGDSAAYFCASSPRQVANYGYTFGSGTRLTVV.

The V gene is TRBV7-9, the J gene TRBJ2-7; 7 nucleotides line up with TRBD1. The germline V gene has CDR1 SEHNR and CDR2 FQNEAQ (reference sequence). After removal of 10 bases from V and 2 bases from J, the junction contained 5 bases not matched to a gene. The CDR3 sequence is 12 residues long. CDR3 protein: CATTGVAYEQYF. The CDR3 nucleotides are TGTGCCACAACAGGGGTCGCCTACGAGCAGTACTTC. Full variable domain (rest looked up from reference TRBV7-9 and TRBJ2-7): DTGVSQNPRHKITKRGQNVTFRCDPISEHNRLYWYRQTLGQGPEFLTYFQNEAQLEKSRLLSDRFSAERPKGSFSTLEIQRTEQGDSAMYLCATTGVAYEQYFGPGTRLTVT.

The V and J genes are TRBV2 and TRBJ1-3; no clear D. V gave up 8 bases and J gave up 0 bases, with 5 bases separating them. The germline gives CDR1 SNHLY, CDR2 FYNNEI. The CDR3 extends over 12 amino acids. The CDR3 reads CASGSSGNTIYF. CDR3 in DNA: TGTGCCAGCGGGAGCTCTGGAAACACCATATATTTT.

This sequence joins TRBV6-5 and TRBJ2-1, with D perhaps matching TRBD2 (6 bases). The germline V and J ends were trimmed by 6 bases and 10 bases, with 10 bases remaining between them. The CDR3 runs to 11 residues. Germline V lookup: CDR1 MNHEY, CDR2 SVGAGI. The CDR3 reads CASREGREQFF. The CDR3 DNA reads TGTGCCAGCAGGGAGGGGAGGGAGCAGTTCTTC.

V is TRBV28 and J is TRBJ1-5, with D unresolved. V dropped 3 bases and J dropped 0 bases, with 9 bases sitting between them. Germline V gene sequence: CDR1 MDHEN, CDR2 SYDVKM. The CDR3 is made up of 15 amino acids. In nucleotides, the CDR3 is TGTGCCAGCAGTTTGGCGGGAAATAGCAATCAGCCCCAGCATTTT. Protein product: CASSLAGNSNQPQHF. Together with reference TRBV28 and TRBJ1-5, the CDR3 gives the full variable domain: DVKVTQSSRYLVKRTGEKVFLECVQDMDHENMFWYRQDPGLGLRLIYFSYDVKMKEKGDIPEGYSVSREKKERFSLILESASTNQTSMYLCASSLAGNSNQPQHFGDGTRLSIL.

This chain uses TRBV19 with TRBJ2-4, with 8 bases aligning to TRBD1. This CDR3 is 14 amino acids long. J was trimmed by 6 bases and V by 4 bases; bases with no gene match: 5. From germline, CDR1 is LNHDA and CDR2 SQIVND (reference sequence). The CDR3 loop is CASSTTGGGNIQYF. The CDR3, as DNA: TGTGCCAGTAGTACAACAGGGGGTGGAAACATTCAGTACTTC.

The CDR3: CASRSGQGPYEQYF. CDR3 DNA: TGTGCCAGCAGATCAGGACAGGGCCCCTACGAGCAGTACTTC. The chain recombines TRBV6-5 with TRBJ2-7, with 8 bases aligning to TRBD1. This CDR3 has 14 amino acids. CDR1 is MNHEY, CDR2 SVGAGI, per germline. The ends lost 6 bases at V and 2 bases at J; junction bases unmatched: 6.

The chain couples TRBV29-1 to TRBJ2-5; tentatively, D is TRBD2 (5 bases). From germline, CDR1 is SQVTM and CDR2 ANQGSEA. This CDR3 is 13 amino acids long. Trimming took off 0 bases at V and 5 bases at J, with 10 bases between the two ends. The CDR3 DNA sequence: TGCAGCGTTGAAGACCCCCGAGGGGAGACCCAGTACTTC. Translated, it gives CSVEDPRGETQYF.

This chain joins TRBV2 and TRBJ2-3; 10 bases align to TRBD1. J lost 3 bases, V lost 6 bases, and 6 bases had no gene match. The CDR3 length is 15 residues. CDR1 and CDR2 from the germline V gene are SNHLY and FYNNEI. The CDR3 is CASRGPGQGTDTQYF. The CDR3 coding sequence is TGTGCCAGCAGGGGACCGGGACAGGGGACAGATACGCAGTATTTT.

The rearrangement links TRBV4-2 to TRBJ2-1; possibly TRBD1 for D (6 bases). The V end lost 4 bases, the J end lost 0 bases, and 16 bases lay between the germline ends. CDR1 LGHNA and CDR2 YNFKEQ come from the germline V gene. There are 17 residues in the CDR3. As DNA, the CDR3 is TGTGCCAGCAGCCGCAACGAAGGGGGACGCTCCTACAATGAGCAGTTCTTC. It codes for CASSRNEGGRSYNEQFF.

The chain combines TRBV7-6 with TRBJ2-3; no reliable D call. This CDR3 is 14 amino acids long. Germline-derived CDR1 and CDR2 are SGHVS and FNYEAQ. The ends were cut back, 5 bases at V and 0 bases at J, with 9 bases in the middle. DNA for the CDR3: TGTGCCAGCAGCCTCTCCTTTAGCACAGATACGCAGTATTTT. Residues: CASSLSFSTDTQYF.

This chain links TRBV19 with TRBJ2-7; D possibly corresponds to TRBD1 (8 bases). This CDR3 contains 15 residues. Trimming removed 4 bases at V and 2 bases at J, with 15 bases between. Germline loops: CDR1 LNHDA, CDR2 SQIVND (reference sequence). The CDR3 DNA follows: TGTGCCAGTAGTACCGGACAGGGAGGGACCTACGAGCAGTACTTC. As protein: CASSTGQGGTYEQYF.

V and J are TRBV11-2 and TRBJ2-5; 9 bases are a match to TRBD2. Germline trimming cut 4 bases from V and 0 bases from J; bases unmatched to any gene: 3. The CDR3 covers 15 residues. The germline gives CDR1 SGHAT, CDR2 FQNNGV. CDR3 loop: CASSSASGDQETQYF. The CDR3 bases are TGTGCCAGCAGCTCGGCTAGCGGGGACCAAGAGACCCAGTACTTC.

This chain links TRBV10-2 with TRBJ2-3, with TRBD2 matching 14 bases. Per germline, CDR1 WSHSY and CDR2 SAAADI. V shed 1 base, J shed 3 bases, and the junction held 15 bases outside the gene matches. CDR3 size: 21 residues. The CDR3 DNA sequence: TGCGCCAGCAGTGAGTTGTACGGACTAGCGGGGGGCGCTAAGATGACAGATACGCAGTATTTT. Its protein is CASSELYGLAGGAKMTDTQYF.

This clone was seen more than once but under ten times. The chain carries TRBV7-8 and TRBJ1-1; D is undetermined. Trimming took off 3 bases at V and 1 base at J, with 9 bases between the two ends. The CDR3 consists of 14 residues. Per germline, CDR1 SGHVS and CDR2 FQNEAQ. As DNA, the CDR3 is TGTGCCAGCAGCTTCCATCCGGGGAACACTGAAGCTTTCTTT. Translating it yields CASSFHPGNTEAFF.

This clone was found once. The rearrangement links TRBV19 to TRBJ1-5, with D perhaps matching TRBD1 (5 bases). CDR3 length: 20 residues. Germline CDR1 and CDR2: LNHDA and SQIVND (reference sequence). With 3 bases removed from V and 1 base from J, the gap between germline ends came to 25 bases. The CDR3 nucleotides read TGTGCCAGTAGTATTTTTGGGTACTCTAGGGGTGATGTAAGCAATCAGCCCCAGCATTTT. Encoded protein: CASSIFGYSRGDVSNQPQHF.

Comments on this clone: The sample has other DNA sequences that encode this CDR3 too. The genes are TRBV11-2 and TRBJ2-7; D is perhaps TRBD2 (5 bases). Germline V gene sequence: CDR1 SGHAT, CDR2 FQNNGV. The CDR3 extends over 11 amino acids. V lost 8 bases to trimming and J lost 2 bases, with 7 bases between them. CDR3 coding DNA: TGTGCCAGCTCGAGGGCCTACGAGCAGTACTTC. It specifies CASSRAYEQYF.

The V and J genes are TRBV18 and TRBJ1-5, with TRBD1 matching over 7 bases. This CDR3 contains 14 residues. The V and J ends lost 2 bases and 3 bases, in that order; junction bases with no gene match: 1. Germline CDR1 reads KGHSH; CDR2 reads LQKENI. The CDR3 nucleotides read TGTGCCAGCTCACCAGGGACAGTCAATCAGCCCCAGCATTTT. Protein: CASSPGTVNQPQHF. Combining the CDR3 with reference TRBV18 and TRBJ1-5 gives the whole variable domain NAGVMQNPRHLVRRRGQEARLRCSPMKGHSHVYWYRQLPEEGLKFMVYLQKENIIDESGMPKERFSAEFPKEGPSILRIQQVVRGDSAAYFCASSPGTVNQPQHFGDGTRLSIL.

The V and J genes are TRBV29-1 and TRBJ1-2, with TRBD1 matching over 9 bases. After removal of 7 bases from V and 7 bases from J, the junction contained 13 bases not matched to a gene. Germline V lookup: CDR1 SQVTM, CDR2 ANQGSEA. CDR3 size: 14 residues. DNA of the CDR3: TGCAGCGGCGGCCGGGACAGGGAGTCGGGTGGCTACACCTTC. It codes for CSGGRDRESGGYTF.

The chain links TRBV7-6 to TRBJ1-1; D may be TRBD1 (6 bases). Deletions cut 0 bases from V and 1 base from J, with 18 bases between. Germline CDR1 SGHVS, CDR2 FNYEAQ. This CDR3 region has 18 residues. CDR3 in DNA: TGTGCCAGCAGCTTAGCGGTCAGGGGACAAGGACGGAACACTGAAGCTTTCTTT. This sequence encodes CASSLAVRGQGRNTEAFF.

The V gene is TRBV6-6, the J gene TRBJ1-1; D call uncertain. The CDR3 runs to 11 residues. Trimming took off 0 bases at V and 7 bases at J, with 3 bases between the two ends. Germline-derived CDR1 and CDR2 are MNHNY and SVGAGI (reference sequence). The CDR3 DNA sequence: TGTGCCAGCAGTTACTCGAGTGAAGCTTTCTTT. It specifies CASSYSSEAFF.

DNA for the CDR3: TGTGCCAGCAGCTCGGGACTAGCGGGGGGGACCCACGAGCAGTACTTC. This gives the protein CASSSGLAGGTHEQYF. V gene TRBV7-9 combines with J gene TRBJ2-7; 16 bases align to TRBD2. V was pared by 4 bases and J by 5 bases, with 5 bases of the junction left unmatched. Germline CDR1 and CDR2: SEHNR and FQNEAQ (reference sequence). The CDR3 totals 16 residues.